This TCR beta chain originates from a study of T cell repertoires in cytomegalovirus infection. Study context: Matching HLA type and CMV infection were both indicated by public TCR beta signatures.

V gave up 6 bases and J gave up 12 bases, with 15 bases separating them. The CDR3 has 12 amino acids. Germline V lookup: CDR1 MNHEY, CDR2 SMNVEV (reference sequence). Each CDR3 protein gets one entry after TCRdb re-called the reads with MiXCR. The sample carries 450,000 to 550,000 distinct CDR3 sequences, approximately 15% recorded once. Remarks on this clonotype: Its antigen is not known.

Study-wide points: HLA-C-restricted TCR beta clonotypes specific for CMV led the ex vivo response.

V and J are TRBV27 and TRBJ2-1; no clear D gene. This receptor was taken from a human donor in good health (CMV status not recorded). Some clones in this sample may be carry-over from other donors' samples. Specimen: CD8+ T cells from PBMCs. The CDR3 here is CASSPSTRVQFF. For the CDR3, the DNA is TGTGCCAGCAGCCCGTCGACCCGGGTGCAGTTCTTC.